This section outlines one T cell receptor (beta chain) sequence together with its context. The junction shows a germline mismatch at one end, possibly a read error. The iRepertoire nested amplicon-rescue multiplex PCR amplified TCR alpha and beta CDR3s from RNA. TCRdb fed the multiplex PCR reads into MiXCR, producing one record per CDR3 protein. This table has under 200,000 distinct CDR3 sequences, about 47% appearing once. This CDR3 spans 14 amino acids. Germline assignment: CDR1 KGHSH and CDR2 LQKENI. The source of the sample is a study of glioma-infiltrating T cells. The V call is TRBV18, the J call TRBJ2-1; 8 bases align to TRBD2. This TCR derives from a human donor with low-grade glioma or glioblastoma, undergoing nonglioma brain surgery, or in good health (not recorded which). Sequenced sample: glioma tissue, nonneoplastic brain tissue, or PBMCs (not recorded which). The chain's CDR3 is CASSTSGAYNKQFF. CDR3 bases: TGTGCCAGCTCAACTAGCGGCGCCTACAATAAGCAGTTCTTC.